This T cell receptor beta chain was obtained from a study of blood T cell repertoires in COVID-19. The overall study: COVID-19 samples collected from the United States, Italy and Spain covered acute and convalescent phases. Sources were T cells, B-cell-depleted T cells, or PBMCs; the material itself was cDNA or gDNA.

Authors' data handling: Cell counts per sample came from amplifying reference gene primers. Sequenced by immunoSEQ multiplex PCR; TCRdb stores in-frame clones only, minus some. V and J calls and clone size are as listed in that table; D and trimming were resolved from the DNA. The sample consists of 150,000 or so clones, 86% of them appearing once. Seattle participants joined during active infection and were tracked over time. This receptor was taken from an older woman with COVID-19, enrolled during active disease. The sequenced material came from peripheral blood.

CDR3 DNA: TGTGCCAGCAGAGCGGACAGCCTAAACTATGGCTACACCTTC. Its protein is CASRADSLNYGYTF. J is TRBJ1-2 and V is TRBV2, with D possibly TRBD1 on 6 matching bases. Trimming removed 6 bases from V and 2 bases from J, with 13 bases in between. CDR3 length: 14 residues. Germline CDR1 is SNHLY and CDR2 is FYNNEI.